The 19 T cell receptor beta chains below come from one sample, sequenced in a study of monozygotic twins with inflammatory bowel disease. TCRdb re-analyzed the 5' RACE reads; it lists each CDR3 protein once, without DNA. This table lists more than 300,000 distinct CDR3 sequences. The specimen sequenced was blood. Source of these receptors: a human donor with ulcerative colitis or Crohn's disease, or a healthy co-twin of an affected twin (not recorded which).

This sequence joins TRBV12-3 or TRBV12-4 and TRBJ1-1; TCRdb names TRBD1, which stays unverified in the absence of DNA. The CDR3 runs 14 residues. CDR3 in amino acids: CASSPRPMNTEAFF.

This rearrangement joins TRBV6-5 to TRBJ2-1; TCRdb returns TRBD1, unconfirmable since there is no DNA. This CDR3 is built from 19 residues. Germline V gene data show CDR1 as MNHEY and CDR2 as SVGAGI. CDR3 residues: CASRLPFPYGESSYNEQFF.

The chain employs TRBV5-1 and TRBJ2-6. The CDR3 length is 15 residues. The germline V gene encodes CDR1 SGHRS and CDR2 YFSETQ. CDR3 loop: CASSFDRLRANVLTF. The full variable domain, its missing parts supplied by reference TRBV5-1 and TRBJ2-6, is KAGVTQTPRYLIKTRGQQVTLSCSPISGHRSVSWYQQTPGQGLQFLFEYFSETQRNKGNFPGRFSGRQFSNSRSEMNVSTLELGDSALYLCASSFDRLRANVLTFGAGSRLTVL.

The chain links TRBV9 to TRBJ2-5; TCRdb reports TRBD1, a call that lacks DNA to check it against. The CDR3 contains 15 residues. Germline V CDR1 and CDR2: SGDLS, YYNGEE. Here the CDR3 reads CASSVSGVGQETQYF.

The J gene is TRBJ1-2, the V gene TRBV6-5; the D gene TCRdb calls, TRBD1, cannot be checked with no DNA. CDR1 is MNHEY and CDR2 is SVGAGI in the germline V gene. The CDR3 totals 13 residues. The CDR3 sequence is CASSYSDRGGYTF.

This sequence joins TRBV7-3 and TRBJ2-1; the TCRdb D gene call, TRBD1, has no DNA to confirm it. The CDR3 length is 13 residues. In germline, CDR1 is SGHTA, CDR2 FQGTGA. The CDR3 protein is CASSLNPRGEQFF.

The chain combines TRBV4-3 with TRBJ2-1; TCRdb gives TRBD1 as the D gene, but with no DNA this cannot be confirmed. Germline V lookup: CDR1 LGHNA, CDR2 YSLEER. The CDR3 is 14 amino acids. Here the CDR3 reads CASSQADRDNEQFF.

The rearrangement uses TRBV6-2 or TRBV6-3 and TRBJ2-4; TCRdb's assignment of TRBD2 cannot be checked, as there is no DNA. Germline V lookup: CDR1 MNHEY, CDR2 SVGEGT. The length of the CDR3 is 12 residues. CDR3: CASSGEGNIQYF.

This rearrangement joins TRBV4-2 to TRBJ2-1; the D call of TRBD1 rests on TCRdb alone, since no DNA is present to check it. The CDR3 sequence is 14 residues long. Germline CDR1 LGHNA, CDR2 YNFKEQ. CDR3 protein: CASSRAGAGNEQFF.

Here the CDR3 reads CATSGRSGGEETQYF. This rearrangement joins TRBV15 to TRBJ2-5; as DNA is missing, the TRBD1 call by TCRdb cannot be tested. This CDR3 is 15 amino acids long. Germline V gene data show CDR1 as LNHNV and CDR2 as YYDKDF (reference sequence). Full variable domain (remainder filled in from reference TRBV15 and TRBJ2-5): DAMVIQNPRYQVTQFGKPVTLSCSQTLNHNVMYWYQQKSSQAPKLLFHYYDKDFNNEADTPDNFQSRRPNTSFCFLDIRSPGLGDTAMYLCATSGRSGGEETQYFGPGTRLLVL.

The chain joins TRBV12-3 or TRBV12-4 to TRBJ2-1. The CDR3 loop spans 11 amino acids. This chain's CDR3 is CASSLTNEQFF.

The chain joins TRBV29-1 to TRBJ2-3; TCRdb's assignment of TRBD1 cannot be checked, as there is no DNA. Germline loops: CDR1 SQVTM, CDR2 ANQGSEA. The CDR3 contains 12 residues. This CDR3 is CSVEGGTDTQYF.

The chain has TRBV7-7 and TRBJ2-2. The CDR3 totals 17 residues. CDR1 is SSHAT and CDR2 is FNYEAQ in the germline V gene (reference sequence). The CDR3 loop is CASSLGLGRANTGELFF.

The chain uses TRBV20-1 and TRBJ1-4. Germline V gene lookup returns CDR1 DFQATT and CDR2 SNEGSKA (reference sequence). The CDR3 has 13 amino acids. The chain's CDR3 is CSASQSTNEKLFF.

The chain has TRBV9 and TRBJ2-2; TCRdb's D call, TRBD1, is unchecked because there is no DNA. The germline gives CDR1 SGDLS, CDR2 YYNGEE. The CDR3 spans 17 residues. CDR3: CASSVGQRTPNTGELFF.

This chain joins TRBV11-2 and TRBJ2-2; TCRdb indicates TRBD2, and absent DNA this call remains unverified. CDR3 length: 15 residues. Germline values: CDR1 SGHAT, CDR2 FQNNGV. CDR3 amino acids: CASTASGGTTGELFF.

This chain links TRBV28 with TRBJ2-7; the TCRdb D gene call, TRBD1, has no DNA to confirm it. The CDR3 loop spans 15 amino acids. Per the germline V gene, CDR1 is MDHEN and CDR2 is SYDVKM. The CDR3 reads CASSPPFRAAYEQYF.

This rearrangement joins TRBV28 to TRBJ1-6; TCRdb gives TRBD1 as the D gene, but with no DNA this cannot be confirmed. The CDR3 totals 15 residues. Germline V gene sequence: CDR1 MDHEN, CDR2 SYDVKM. CDR3 amino acids: CASSSRGQGNSPLHF.

V is TRBV11-1 and J is TRBJ1-1; TCRdb calls TRBD1, which cannot be checked without DNA. There are 17 residues in the CDR3. Looked up from germline, CDR1 is SGHAT and CDR2 is FQDESV (reference sequence). CDR3: CASSLGDGTGRNTEAFF.